This entry lists 30 T cell receptor beta chains sequenced from one sample in a study of OX40 agonist ivuxolimab in advanced cancers. TCRdb's copy holds only in-frame clones and misses some; the assay was immunoSEQ multiplex PCR. The sample records roughly 63,000 clones, roughly 89% being singletons. This specimen consisted of CD4+ or CD8+ T cells sorted from blood, obtained in a trial of the OX40 agonist ivuxolimab. These receptors originate from an adult with an advanced solid tumor such as melanoma, head and neck, liver or kidney cancer.

The V and J genes are TRBV19 and TRBJ2-5; D gene ambiguous. Germline CDR1 is LNHDA and CDR2 is SQIVND (reference sequence). V lost 5 bases to trimming and J lost 5 bases, with 12 bases between them. This CDR3 contains 13 residues. The CDR3 DNA is TGTGCCAGTAGTGTGGCAGCTGAGGAGACCCAGTACTTC. Encoded protein: CASSVAAEETQYF.

The chain recombines TRBV6-5 with TRBJ1-1; unclear D gene. Trimming shortened V by 6 bases and J by 4 bases, and 18 bases separated the two germline ends. The V gene's germline CDR1 is MNHEY and CDR2 SVGAGI. The CDR3 runs to 15 residues. CDR3 bases: TGTGCCAGCAGCCATGGCGGCGGAAACCCCACTGAAGCTTTCTTT. This gives the protein CASSHGGGNPTEAFF.

The V and J genes are TRBV5-1 and TRBJ2-7; D is possibly TRBD2 (6 bases). The V gene's germline CDR1 is SGHRS and CDR2 YFSETQ. The CDR3 covers 12 residues. Trimming stripped 7 bases from V and 6 bases from J, with 14 bases between. Here the CDR3 DNA reads TGCGCCAGCTGTGGGACTGCCCCCGAGCAGTACTTC. Its translation is CASCGTAPEQYF.

The chain employs TRBV7-9 and TRBJ1-2; 7 bases are shared with TRBD1. Trimming cost V 1 base and J 6 bases; bases outside gene matches: 5. This CDR3 region has 14 residues. Germline lookup yields CDR1 SEHNR and CDR2 FQNEAQ (reference sequence). Here the CDR3 reads CASSLGTGTNGYTF. CDR3 bases: TGTGCCAGCAGCTTAGGGACAGGAACCAATGGCTACACCTTC.

V usage is TRBV7-9 and J usage is TRBJ2-7, with D unclear. Germline loops: CDR1 SEHNR, CDR2 FQNEAQ (reference sequence). Deletions cut 1 base from V and 7 bases from J, with 11 bases between. This CDR3 has 13 amino acids. CDR3 bases: TGTGCCAGCAGCTTAGTGGCAGGCAGGGAGCAGTACTTC. Translation gives CASSLVAGREQYF.

The gene calls are TRBV29-1 and TRBJ2-1; 7 nucleotides match TRBD2. Germline V gene sequence: CDR1 SQVTM, CDR2 ANQGSEA. This CDR3 region has 13 residues. Losses at the gene ends were 4 bases for V and 5 bases for J; bases not matched to a gene: 5. The CDR3 reads CSVVRGWDNEQFF. The CDR3 coding sequence is TGCAGCGTTGTGCGGGGGTGGGACAATGAGCAGTTCTTC.

The chain couples TRBV7-9 to TRBJ1-2, with 10 positions matching TRBD1. Germline V gene data show CDR1 as SEHNR and CDR2 as FQNEAQ (reference sequence). V lost 3 bases and J lost 6; bases outside the gene matches: 16. This CDR3 contains 18 residues. The CDR3 loop reads CASSFGTGASIRQDGYTF. CDR3 in DNA: TGTGCCAGCAGCTTCGGGACAGGGGCATCCATAAGGCAGGATGGCTACACCTTC.

J is TRBJ2-5 and V is TRBV2; D might be TRBD1 or TRBD2, each matching 6 bases. Looked up from germline, CDR1 is SNHLY and CDR2 is FYNNEI. The CDR3 contains 16 residues. Trimming left V 1 base short and J 1 base short, with 13 bases between. Here the CDR3 reads CASSEVYGGPQETQYF. The CDR3 DNA reads TGTGCCAGCAGTGAAGTATATGGGGGGCCCCAAGAGACCCAGTACTTC.

This chain uses TRBV7-9 with TRBJ2-5, with TRBD1 matching over 8 bases. The CDR3 has 16 amino acids. Germline CDR1 and CDR2: SEHNR and FQNEAQ (reference sequence). Trimming removed 5 bases from V and 4 bases from J; junction bases left unmatched: 12. This CDR3 is CASSDSGQAIAETQYF. The CDR3 DNA reads as TGTGCCAGCAGCGACTCGGGACAGGCGATCGCAGAGACCCAGTACTTC.

This chain joins TRBV19 and TRBJ2-2, with 8 positions matching TRBD1. Per germline, CDR1 LNHDA and CDR2 SQIVND (reference sequence). This CDR3 has 16 amino acids. The ends lost 7 bases at V and 2 bases at J; junction bases unmatched: 9. CDR3: CASIIPGQENTGELFF. CDR3 nucleotide sequence: TGTGCCAGTATTATCCCGGGACAGGAAAACACCGGGGAGCTGTTTTTT.

The genes are TRBV27 and TRBJ1-3; 7 nucleotides agree with TRBD1. This CDR3 spans 14 amino acids. Per germline, CDR1 MNHEY and CDR2 SMNVEV (reference sequence). V was pared by 5 bases and J by 2 bases, with 3 bases of the junction left unmatched. CDR3 protein: CASSPQGAGNTIYF. The CDR3 DNA is TGTGCCAGCAGTCCTCAGGGGGCTGGAAACACCATATATTTT.

The chain combines TRBV5-4 with TRBJ1-1, with TRBD1 as a possible D gene (5 bases). The CDR3 totals 15 residues. Germline V CDR1 and CDR2: SGHNT, YYREEE (reference sequence). V dropped 4 bases and J dropped 1 base, with 14 bases sitting between them. The CDR3, as DNA: TGTGCCAGCAGCCTATTAGGGAGGGGGAACACTGAAGCTTTCTTT. Protein: CASSLLGRGNTEAFF.

This rearrangement joins TRBV9 to TRBJ1-4; maybe TRBD1 (5 bases). Trimming removed 4 bases from V and 6 bases from J, with 19 bases in between. CDR3 length: 16 residues. The germline V gene has CDR1 SGDLS and CDR2 YYNGEE. The chain's CDR3 is CASSPLGGRVDEKLFF. DNA for the CDR3: TGTGCCAGCAGCCCCCTAGGTGGCAGGGTAGATGAAAAACTGTTTTTT.

This rearrangement joins TRBV11-2 to TRBJ2-4; D possibly corresponds to TRBD1 (5 bases). Trimming shortened V by 1 base and J by 5 bases, and 6 bases separated the two germline ends. Germline CDR1 SGHAT, CDR2 FQNNGV. CDR3 length equals 13 residues. CDR3 nucleotides: TGTGCCAGCAGCTTAGCAGGGCAAAACATTCAGTACTTC. It codes for CASSLAGQNIQYF.

This clone was observed a single time. This chain joins TRBV7-9 and TRBJ2-1; D not certain. CDR1 SEHNR and CDR2 FQNEAQ come from the germline V gene (reference sequence). The CDR3 spans 14 residues. Trimming cost V 5 bases and J 4 bases, with 12 bases left between them. The CDR3 sequence is CASSPGWNYNEQFF. CDR3 DNA sequence: TGTGCCAGCAGCCCAGGTTGGAATTACAATGAGCAGTTCTTC.

This clone was seen a single time. The V call is TRBV30, the J call TRBJ2-7, with TRBD1 matching over 7 bases. Germline V lookup: CDR1 GTSNPN, CDR2 SVGIG (reference sequence). The CDR3 extends over 13 amino acids. The J segment lost 1 base and the V segment lost 2 bases, leaving 2 bases of the junction unmatched. CDR3 in DNA: TGTGCCTGGAGTCCAGGGGGATCCTACGAGCAGTACTTC. This gives the protein CAWSPGGSYEQYF.

This clone was counted between two and nine times. V is TRBV27 and J is TRBJ2-2; 7 bases align to TRBD1. Trimming at V came to 4 bases and at J to 5 bases, leaving 7 bases not matched to a gene. Germline V CDR1 and CDR2: MNHEY, SMNVEV (reference sequence). CDR3 size: 15 residues. The DNA for the CDR3 is TGTGCCAGCAGTTCCCACGACAGGGCTACCGGGGAGCTGTTTTTT. Translation: CASSSHDRATGELFF.

The CDR3 DNA reads as TGTGCCATCAGTGAGTGGGGACAGCATAACACCGGGGAGCTGTTTTTT. Protein sequence: CAISEWGQHNTGELFF. V and J are TRBV10-3 and TRBJ2-2; 7 nucleotides agree with TRBD1. V trimming: 1 base; J trimming: 2 bases; junction bases outside the gene matches: 4. The V gene's germline CDR1 is ENHRY and CDR2 SYGVKD. The CDR3 extends over 16 amino acids.

The chain is built from TRBV9 and TRBJ2-1, with D unclear. Germline CDR1 is SGDLS and CDR2 is YYNGEE. Trimming left V 0 bases short and J 9 bases short, with 7 bases between. This CDR3 is 12 amino acids long. Here the CDR3 reads CASSVEGPEQFF. The CDR3, as DNA: TGTGCCAGCAGCGTAGAAGGGCCTGAGCAGTTCTTC.

The rearrangement joins TRBV27 to TRBJ2-7; D is undetermined. The length of the CDR3 is 13 residues. The germline V gene has CDR1 MNHEY and CDR2 SMNVEV (reference sequence). V lost 5 bases, J lost 6 bases, and 14 bases lay in between. CDR3 sequence: CASSLGPYVEQYF. DNA for the CDR3: TGTGCCAGCAGTCTAGGGCCATATGTCGAGCAGTACTTC.

The chain joins TRBV11-2 to TRBJ2-7; the D is unclear. CDR3 length: 13 residues. V lost 1 base to trimming and J lost 3 bases, with 7 bases between them. Germline values: CDR1 SGHAT, CDR2 FQNNGV. CDR3 coding DNA: TGTGCCAGCAGCTTAGCCTACAGCTACGAGCAGTACTTC. It encodes CASSLAYSYEQYF.

This chain connects TRBV19 to TRBJ2-7; 8 positions agree with TRBD1. The CDR3 spans 16 residues. Germline V lookup: CDR1 LNHDA, CDR2 SQIVND (reference sequence). J was trimmed by 4 bases and V by 4 bases; bases with no gene match: 12. The CDR3 sequence is CASSTGQGAPFYEQYF. CDR3 DNA: TGTGCCAGTAGTACCGGACAGGGAGCCCCCTTTTACGAGCAGTACTTC. Complete variable domain (other parts from reference TRBV19 and TRBJ2-7): DGGITQSPKYLFRKEGQNVTLSCEQNLNHDAMYWYRQDPGQGLRLIYYSQIVNDFQKGDIAEGYSVSREKKESFPLTVTSAQKNPTAFYLCASSTGQGAPFYEQYFGPGTRLTVT.

V gene TRBV5-3 combines with J gene TRBJ2-7; 10 bases line up with TRBD1. TRBV5-3 is noted as an ORF with a role that remains uncertain. The CDR3 runs to 14 residues. After removal of 4 bases from V and 4 bases from J, the junction contained 5 bases not matched to a gene. The CDR3 sequence: CARSARDRGYEQYF. The CDR3 DNA reads as TGTGCCAGAAGCGCCCGGGACAGGGGATACGAGCAGTACTTC.

This rearrangement joins TRBV9 to TRBJ1-2; no definite D call. V lost 0 bases and J lost 0, with 6 bases in between. This CDR3 has 14 residues. CDR1 and CDR2 (germline): SGDLS, YYNGEE. The CDR3 nucleotides read TGTGCCAGCAGCGTAGGGACGGCTAACTATGGCTACACCTTC. This encodes CASSVGTANYGYTF.

V usage is TRBV5-4 and J usage is TRBJ2-7, with TRBD2 matching over 7 bases. Germline assignment: CDR1 SGHNT and CDR2 YYREEE (reference sequence). The CDR3 loop spans 13 amino acids. V was clipped by 7 bases and J by 1 base; unmatched bases: 5. CDR3 sequence reads: CASSWGGSYEQYF. DNA of the CDR3: TGTGCCAGCTCCTGGGGGGGTTCCTACGAGCAGTACTTC.

The chain joins TRBV7-9 to TRBJ2-2; TRBD2 matches 7 bases. Germline V gene data show CDR1 as SEHNR and CDR2 as FQNEAQ (reference sequence). V shed 6 bases, J shed 1 base, and the junction held 14 bases outside the gene matches. This CDR3 region has 18 residues. CDR3 in DNA: TGTGCCAGCAGTTCAGGACCTAGCGGAGGAGGGAACACCGGGGAGCTGTTTTTT. Translating it yields CASSSGPSGGGNTGELFF.

The rearrangement joins TRBV19 to TRBJ1-5; 9 bases map to TRBD1. The J segment lost 5 bases and the V segment lost 6 bases, leaving 8 bases of the junction unmatched. This CDR3 contains 15 residues. Germline loops: CDR1 LNHDA, CDR2 SQIVND (reference sequence). The CDR3 spells CASRYRGRVDQPQHF. The CDR3 DNA is TGTGCCAGTAGGTACAGGGGGCGCGTCGATCAGCCCCAGCATTTT.

The genes are TRBV6-1 and TRBJ2-3; 9 nucleotides line up with TRBD1. The CDR3 consists of 14 residues. The ends lost 6 bases at V and 5 bases at J; junction bases unmatched: 6. Germline V gene sequence: CDR1 MNHNS, CDR2 SASEGT. CDR3 residues: CASRWTGELDTQYF. The CDR3 DNA reads as TGTGCCAGCAGGTGGACAGGGGAATTAGATACGCAGTATTTT.

This chain connects TRBV27 to TRBJ2-7, with TRBD2 matching 11 bases. Germline trimming cut 2 bases from V and 6 bases from J; bases unmatched to any gene: 3. Germline values: CDR1 MNHEY, CDR2 SMNVEV (reference sequence). This CDR3 region has 14 residues. Here the CDR3 DNA reads TGTGCCAGCAGTTTAATTACTAGCGGGAGCGAGCAGTACTTC. It translates to CASSLITSGSEQYF.

The V gene is TRBV5-4, the J gene TRBJ1-5; D remains unclear. V lost 2 bases to trimming and J lost 4 bases, with 10 bases between them. The CDR3 contains 14 residues. The V gene's germline CDR1 is SGHNT and CDR2 YYREEE (reference sequence). The CDR3 DNA is TGTGCCAGCAGCTTAGGCCTTGGTAATCAGCCCCAGCATTTT. It yields the protein CASSLGLGNQPQHF.